Below, 25 T cell receptor beta chains from the same sample are listed, as sequenced in a study of beta chain features in type 1 diabetes. Expressed TCRB transcripts were sequenced, since all the RNA that had been isolated was reverse transcribed. The assay was immunoSEQ multiplex PCR, and TCRdb's table has in-frame clones only and misses some. The data show just over 600,000 clones, around 15% seen once. The sequencing input was naive CD4+ T cells from blood. The receptors here all came from a man between 18 and 35 years old in good health.

A remark on this clone: Other DNA sequences in the sample encode the same CDR3. V usage is TRBV4-3 and J usage is TRBJ1-5; maybe TRBD1 (5 bases). The CDR3 runs to 14 residues. The germline V gene has CDR1 LGHNA and CDR2 YSLEER. V lost 1 base, J lost 2 bases, and 6 bases lay in between. The CDR3 spells CASSQVGGNQPQHF. The CDR3, as DNA: TGCGCCAGCAGCCAAGTGGGGGGCAATCAGCCCCAGCATTTT.

In its sample, this clone was seen once. The chain recombines TRBV28 with TRBJ1-6, with 7 bases lining up with TRBD1. Losses at the gene ends were 6 bases for V and 6 bases for J; bases not matched to a gene: 14. Germline assignment: CDR1 MDHEN and CDR2 SYDVKM. CDR3 length equals 17 residues. The CDR3 here is CASSQGGTALANSPLHF. The CDR3 DNA is TGTGCCAGCAGCCAAGGGGGGACAGCGCTAGCTAATTCACCCCTCCACTTT.

This clone was recorded a few times. The chain employs TRBV30 and TRBJ1-2; D is possibly TRBD1 (6 bases). This CDR3 comprises 13 residues. Germline CDR1 GTSNPN, CDR2 SVGIG (reference sequence). Trimming stripped 8 bases from V and 6 bases from J, with 19 bases between. This CDR3 reads CAAAPGGRNGYTF. CDR3 in DNA: TGTGCCGCCGCCCCCGGGGGGCGAAATGGCTACACCTTC.

This clone has a handful of counts. This chain connects TRBV28 to TRBJ2-5; tentative D call: TRBD1 (6 bases). Trimming removed 5 bases at V and 5 bases at J, with 15 bases between. Germline V CDR1 and CDR2: MDHEN, SYDVKM. The CDR3 length is 14 residues. Written as DNA, the CDR3 is TGTGCCAGCAGTATTTTACAGGGCCGGGAGACCCAGTACTTC. Its translation: CASSILQGRETQYF.

The sample holds a few counts of this clone. This sequence joins TRBV7-9 and TRBJ2-7, with D perhaps matching TRBD1 (6 bases). Germline V gene lookup returns CDR1 SEHNR and CDR2 FQNEAQ (reference sequence). V dropped 8 bases and J dropped 4 bases, with 21 bases sitting between them. The CDR3 extends over 15 amino acids. CDR3 in amino acids: CASGPPGALFYEQYF. The CDR3 nucleotides are TGTGCCAGCGGCCCCCCAGGGGCCCTTTTTTACGAGCAGTACTTC. Combining the CDR3 with reference TRBV7-9 and TRBJ2-7 gives the whole variable domain DTGVSQNPRHKITKRGQNVTFRCDPISEHNRLYWYRQTLGQGPEFLTYFQNEAQLEKSRLLSDRFSAERPKGSFSTLEIQRTEQGDSAMYLCASGPPGALFYEQYFGPGTRLTVT.

The chain is built from TRBV10-3 and TRBJ2-2, with no clear D. V was trimmed by 6 bases and J by 3 bases, leaving 11 bases between them. The germline V gene has CDR1 ENHRY and CDR2 SYGVKD. CDR3 length equals 14 residues. The CDR3 region is CAISPTQHTGELFF. CDR3 coding DNA: TGTGCCATCAGCCCGACCCAGCACACCGGGGAGCTGTTTTTT.

Details on this clone: In the same sample, other DNA sequences code for this CDR3. The chain employs TRBV7-2 and TRBJ2-7, with TRBD1 matching over 7 bases. The CDR3 has 14 residues. CDR1 and CDR2 (germline): SGHTA, FQGNSA. Trimming took 4 bases from V and 0 from J; bases not matched to a gene: 3. CDR3 nucleotide sequence: TGTGCCAGCAGCTCGGGACAGAGCTCCTACGAGCAGTACTTC. Amino acids: CASSSGQSSYEQYF.

The chain links TRBV28 to TRBJ2-5; possibly TRBD1 for D (5 bases). The germline CDR1 and CDR2 sequences are MDHEN and SYDVKM. The CDR3 extends over 12 amino acids. V was shortened by 5 bases and J by 5 bases, with 9 bases between the two germline ends. In nucleotides, the CDR3 is TGTGCCAGCAGTGCAGGGTTGGAGACCCAGTACTTC. Translating it yields CASSAGLETQYF.

The chain uses TRBV2 and TRBJ2-3, with 8 bases matching TRBD2. Germline assignment: CDR1 SNHLY and CDR2 FYNNEI. V lost 7 bases and J lost 2; bases outside the gene matches: 8. The CDR3 is 15 residues long. CDR3 region: CASTAPGLATDTQYF. The CDR3 region has the DNA TGTGCCAGCACCGCCCCTGGACTAGCCACAGATACGCAGTATTTT.

CDR3 nucleotides: TGTGCCATCATCCCGGGACAGGGGACTGAAGCTTTCTTT. Amino acids: CAIIPGQGTEAFF. The chain recombines TRBV10-3 with TRBJ1-1, with TRBD1 identical over 10 bases. Trimming at V came to 7 bases and at J to 5 bases, leaving 4 bases not matched to a gene. There are 13 residues in the CDR3. The germline gives CDR1 ENHRY, CDR2 SYGVKD.

This clone has more than one count but fewer than ten. The chain carries TRBV19 and TRBJ1-2; no definite D call. CDR1 and CDR2 from the germline V gene are LNHDA and SQIVND (reference sequence). There are 15 residues in the CDR3. The V end was cut by 1 base, the J end by 0 bases, with 9 bases between. DNA for the CDR3: TGTGCCAGTAGTATAGTTGCGACACCTAACTATGGCTACACCTTC. Translated, it gives CASSIVATPNYGYTF. Complete variable domain (other parts from reference TRBV19 and TRBJ1-2): DGGITQSPKYLFRKEGQNVTLSCEQNLNHDAMYWYRQDPGQGLRLIYYSQIVNDFQKGDIAEGYSVSREKKESFPLTVTSAQKNPTAFYLCASSIVATPNYGYTFGSGTRLTVV.

This clone was detected only a few times. Distinct nucleotide sequences in the sample also encode this CDR3. J is TRBJ2-3 and V is TRBV9; 10 positions match TRBD2. The CDR3 totals 16 residues. The trim removed 0 bases at V and 1 base at J, leaving 2 bases unmatched. Germline-derived CDR1 and CDR2 are SGDLS and YYNGEE. Here the CDR3 DNA reads TGTGCCAGCAGCGTAGTAGCGGGAGGACGCACAGATACGCAGTATTTT. Protein sequence: CASSVVAGGRTDTQYF.

The V and J genes are TRBV6-5 and TRBJ1-2; the D is unclear. The V gene lost 9 bases and the J gene lost 5 bases, with 7 bases spanning the gap. Germline CDR1 is MNHEY and CDR2 is SVGAGI. CDR3 length: 10 amino acids. CDR3 region: CASGLYGYTF. The CDR3 bases are TGTGCCAGTGGACTTTATGGCTACACCTTC.

The sample holds a few counts of this clone. The rearrangement uses TRBV18 and TRBJ2-2; the D gene is possibly TRBD1 (5 bases). Trimming stripped 6 bases from V and 2 bases from J, with 10 bases between. This CDR3 comprises 14 residues. Germline values: CDR1 KGHSH, CDR2 LQKENI. The CDR3 protein is CASSIRENTGELFF. DNA for the CDR3: TGTGCCAGCTCTATCAGGGAAAACACCGGGGAGCTGTTTTTT.

This clone was seen only a few times. The chain couples TRBV5-1 to TRBJ1-5; tentative D call: TRBD1 (6 bases). Germline V gives CDR1 SGHRS, CDR2 YFSETQ. This CDR3 region has 15 residues. V lost 3 bases and J 2 bases, leaving 12 bases between the germline ends. The CDR3 region has the DNA TGCGCCAGCAGCTCAGGGGAGGGAGGCAATCAGCCCCAGCATTTT. Its translation: CASSSGEGGNQPQHF.

This rearrangement joins TRBV15 to TRBJ2-2; D not certain. Trimming took 6 bases from V and 8 from J, leaving 16 bases between them. Germline CDR1 and CDR2: LNHNV and YYDKDF (reference sequence). The CDR3 length is 14 residues. The CDR3 nucleotides read TGTGCCACCAGTAATAGGGCAACGCTGGGGGAGCTGTTTTTT. Protein sequence: CATSNRATLGELFF.

This chain connects TRBV10-3 to TRBJ1-2; D is possibly TRBD1 (5 bases). The germline V gene has CDR1 ENHRY and CDR2 SYGVKD. Trimming removed 4 bases from V and 4 bases from J, with 16 bases in between. The CDR3 is 15 residues long. The CDR3 nucleotides read TGTGCCATCAGTGTTGGTGGGGGGAGCCCCTATGGCTACACCTTC. Translated: CAISVGGGSPYGYTF.

V gene TRBV21-1 combines with J gene TRBJ2-3; the table's D call of TRBD1 was not tested on the DNA. TRBV21-1 is recorded as a pseudogene. The CDR3 covers 16 residues. As DNA, the CDR3 is TGTGCCAGCAGCAAAAAGAGGACAGGGGGCACAGATACGCAGTATTTT. Translated: CASSKKRTGGTDTQYF.

CDR3 in DNA: TGTGCCTGGAACAGGGACGAAAATGAAAAACTGTTTTTT. It translates to CAWNRDENEKLFF. The gene calls are TRBV30 and TRBJ1-4, with a weak D call TRBD1 (6 bases). With 4 bases removed from V and 5 bases from J, the gap between germline ends came to 11 bases. The CDR3 runs to 13 residues. Germline CDR1 GTSNPN, CDR2 SVGIG (reference sequence).

The V gene is TRBV4-2, the J gene TRBJ2-7; 9 nucleotides match TRBD1. V dropped 8 bases and J dropped 3; count of bases not matched to a gene: 5. The CDR3 is 13 amino acids. Looked up from germline, CDR1 is LGHNA and CDR2 is YNFKEQ. The CDR3 loop reads CASGGQGDYEQYF. As DNA, the CDR3 is TGTGCCAGCGGGGGACAGGGCGACTACGAGCAGTACTTC.

This clone was counted only a few times. The chain carries TRBV2 and TRBJ2-1; D not certain. Trimming shortened V by 6 bases and J by 4 bases, and 7 bases separated the two germline ends. Per the germline V gene, CDR1 is SNHLY and CDR2 is FYNNEI. This CDR3 comprises 12 residues. The CDR3 region is CASRERYNEQFF. In nucleotides, the CDR3 is TGTGCCAGCAGAGAACGGTACAATGAGCAGTTCTTC.

The chain uses TRBV29-1 and TRBJ2-7; 7 positions match TRBD2. CDR1 is SQVTM, CDR2 ANQGSEA, per germline. V dropped 7 bases and J dropped 3; count of bases not matched to a gene: 9. The CDR3 is made up of 13 amino acids. As DNA, the CDR3 is TGCAGCGCGAAAAAAGCGGGGTACTACGAGCAGTACTTC. Translated: CSAKKAGYYEQYF.

This clone was observed a few times. The chain combines TRBV7-8 with TRBJ2-1; 12 bases fit TRBD2. Trimming took 5 bases from V and 8 from J; bases not matched to a gene: 16. Germline V lookup: CDR1 SGHVS, CDR2 FQNEAQ. The CDR3 totals 18 residues. CDR3 coding DNA: TGTGCCAGCAGCCCACGTCTACCGACTAGCGGGAGTGCGTATGAGCAGTTCTTC. It yields the protein CASSPRLPTSGSAYEQFF.

The chain has TRBV28 and TRBJ1-2, with TRBD1 as a possible D gene (6 bases). From germline, CDR1 is MDHEN and CDR2 SYDVKM. Between the trimmed V and J ends, which lost 4 bases and 2 bases, there was a span of 11 bases. The CDR3 has 14 amino acids. The CDR3 nucleotides read TGTGCCAGCAGTTCGTCTCAGGGGAACTATGGCTACACCTTC. Translated, it gives CASSSSQGNYGYTF.

The gene calls are TRBV6-1 and TRBJ1-1; D ambiguous. Germline values: CDR1 MNHNS, CDR2 SASEGT. V lost 2 bases, J lost 4 bases, and 8 bases lay in between. The CDR3 is made up of 13 amino acids. As DNA, the CDR3 is TGTGCCAGCAGTGAAACTGTCTCCACTGAAGCTTTCTTT. Encoded protein: CASSETVSTEAFF.